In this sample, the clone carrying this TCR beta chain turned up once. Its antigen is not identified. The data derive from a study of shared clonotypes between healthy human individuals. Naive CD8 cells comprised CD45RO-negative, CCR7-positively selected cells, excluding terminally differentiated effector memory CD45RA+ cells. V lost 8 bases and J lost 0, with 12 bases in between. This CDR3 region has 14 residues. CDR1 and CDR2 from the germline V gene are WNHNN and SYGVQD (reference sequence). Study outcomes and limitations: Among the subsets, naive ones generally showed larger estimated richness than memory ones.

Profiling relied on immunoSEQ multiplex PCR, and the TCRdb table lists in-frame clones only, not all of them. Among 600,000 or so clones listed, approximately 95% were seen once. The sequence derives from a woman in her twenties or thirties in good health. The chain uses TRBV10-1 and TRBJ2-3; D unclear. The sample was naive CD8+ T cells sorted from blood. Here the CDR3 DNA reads TGCGCCAGCTCGGAATCGATTAGCACAGATACGCAGTATTTT. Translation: CASSESISTDTQYF.